These 11 T cell receptor beta chains were sequenced from one sample in a study of CD4 T cells in relation to SARS-CoV-2 and coronaviruses. Assay: immunoSEQ multiplex PCR; the TCRdb copy retains only in-frame clones and omits some. The repertoire holds approximately 50,000 clones, with about 91% as singletons. The source material was naive CD4+ T cells from PBMCs. Subset indicated: naive CD4+ T cells isolated by negative enrichment. The receptors come from an adult with COVID-19.

The chain joins TRBV5-1 to TRBJ1-1; 7 bases are a match to TRBD1. Looked up from germline, CDR1 is SGHRS and CDR2 is YFSETQ. This CDR3 comprises 16 residues. Trimming at V came to 2 bases and at J to 4 bases, leaving 11 bases not matched to a gene. The CDR3 DNA sequence: TGCGCCAGCAGCTTTGAACAGGGGAGGTCGGGCACTGAAGCTTTCTTT. Translation: CASSFEQGRSGTEAFF. Supplemented by reference TRBV5-1 and TRBJ1-1, the full variable domain reads KAGVTQTPRYLIKTRGQQVTLSCSPISGHRSVSWYQQTPGQGLQFLFEYFSETQRNKGNFPGRFSGRQFSNSRSEMNVSTLELGDSALYLCASSFEQGRSGTEAFFGQGTRLTVV.

J is TRBJ2-1 and V is TRBV7-3, with D possibly matching TRBD2 (5 bases). CDR1 is SGHTA, CDR2 FQGTGA, per germline. The V end lost 1 base, the J end lost 6 bases, and 7 bases lay between the germline ends. There are 13 residues in the CDR3. CDR3 sequence reads: CASSLSAGNEQFF. In DNA form, the CDR3 reads TGTGCCAGCAGCTTAAGTGCGGGCAATGAGCAGTTCTTC.

V usage is TRBV18 and J usage is TRBJ2-1, with D tentatively TRBD1 (5 bases). Between the trimmed V and J ends, which lost 3 bases and 5 bases, there was a span of 8 bases. The CDR3 length is 13 residues. CDR1 is KGHSH, CDR2 LQKENI, per germline. This CDR3 reads CASSPDTHNEQFF. The CDR3 region has the DNA TGTGCCAGCTCACCGGACACCCACAATGAGCAGTTCTTC.

For the CDR3, the DNA is TGTGCCAGCAGTAATTCTGGGGGAGTTGAAAAACTGTTTTTT. Amino acids: CASSNSGGVEKLFF. This chain uses TRBV28 with TRBJ1-4; D is possibly TRBD1 (5 bases). Germline-derived CDR1 and CDR2 are MDHEN and SYDVKM. The CDR3 contains 14 residues. The V and J ends lost 5 bases and 7 bases respectively, with 14 bases between them.

This clone was observed once. V is TRBV28 and J is TRBJ2-7; no reliable D call. In germline, CDR1 is MDHEN, CDR2 SYDVKM. The CDR3 sequence is 13 residues long. V lost 6 bases and J lost 2, with 11 bases in between. The CDR3 sequence: CASSLGNTYEQYF. The DNA of the CDR3 is TGTGCCAGCAGCCTGGGGAATACCTACGAGCAGTACTTC.

V is TRBV3-1 (or the pseudogene TRBV3-2) and J is TRBJ2-6; D gene ambiguous. In germline, CDR1 is LGHDT, CDR2 YNNKEL (reference sequence). V was pared by 6 bases and J by 0 bases, with 9 bases between. This CDR3 region has 15 residues. The CDR3 reads CASSLKGSGANVLTF. CDR3 in DNA: TGTGCCAGCAGTCTAAAGGGCTCTGGGGCCAACGTCCTGACTTTC.

The chain links TRBV4-1 to TRBJ2-6; 7 bases are a match to TRBD1. Germline-derived CDR1 and CDR2 are MGHRA and YSYEKL. The length of the CDR3 is 18 residues. V gave up 0 bases and J gave up 2 bases; unmatched junction bases: 7. CDR3 in DNA: TGCGCCAGCAGCCAAGATTCGGACAGGCGGGCTGGGGCCAACGTCCTGACTTTC. Its translation: CASSQDSDRRAGANVLTF.

This chain uses TRBV29-1 with TRBJ2-2; D remains unclear. CDR3 length: 14 amino acids. Germline CDR1 is SQVTM and CDR2 is ANQGSEA. V gave up 5 bases and J gave up 7 bases, with 17 bases separating them. The CDR3 DNA reads as TGCAGCGTTACGGGCCCCAGAATGGACGGGGAGCTGTTTTTT. This codes for CSVTGPRMDGELFF.

The J gene is TRBJ1-5, the V gene TRBV28, with 10 nucleotides matching TRBD1. This CDR3 comprises 15 residues. V shed 8 bases and J 5 bases; nucleotides not matched to a gene: 9. Germline V CDR1 and CDR2: MDHEN, SYDVKM. The CDR3 nucleotides are TGTGCCAGCGTCGCCGGGACAGGGGTGTATCAGCCCCAGCATTTT. Protein sequence: CASVAGTGVYQPQHF.

The gene calls are TRBV5-1 and TRBJ1-3; D is unclear. V shed 2 bases and J shed 0 bases, with 6 bases lying between them. This CDR3 region has 14 residues. The V gene's germline CDR1 is SGHRS and CDR2 YFSETQ. The CDR3 loop reads CASSLGVSGNTIYF. The CDR3 region has the DNA TGCGCCAGCAGCTTAGGTGTCTCTGGAAACACCATATATTTT. Based on the CDR3 plus reference TRBV5-1 and TRBJ1-3, the full variable domain is KAGVTQTPRYLIKTRGQQVTLSCSPISGHRSVSWYQQTPGQGLQFLFEYFSETQRNKGNFPGRFSGRQFSNSRSEMNVSTLELGDSALYLCASSLGVSGNTIYFGEGSWLTVV.

The V call is TRBV12-3 or TRBV12-4, the J call TRBJ2-3; D is unclear. Trimming stripped 6 bases from V and 2 bases from J, with 6 bases between. The CDR3 sequence is 12 residues long. The CDR3 region has the DNA TGTGCCAGCAGAAGTTACACAGATACGCAGTATTTT. Amino acid sequence: CASRSYTDTQYF.